The TCR beta chain described here comes from a study of PD-L1 blockade in urothelial cancer. As for time point: peripheral blood 6 weeks after treatment start. Between 1 and 8 samples per patient were obtained, pretreatment and on-treatment. Assay used: immunoSEQ multiplex PCR; TCRdb lists only in-frame clones, some missing. The profile shows around 87,000 clones, over 80% of them singletons. The sample in question was PBMCs, obtained around atezolizumab (anti-PD-L1) treatment. This TCR came from a man between 65 and 80 years old with urothelial cancer.

The CDR3 protein is CASSFQGNTEAFF. CDR3 nucleotide sequence: TGCGCCAGCAGCTTTCAGGGGAACACTGAAGCTTTCTTT. The chain links TRBV5-1 to TRBJ1-1; D is possibly TRBD1 (5 bases). The CDR3 runs to 13 residues. The V end was cut by 2 bases, the J end by 1 base, with 6 bases between. Germline V gene lookup returns CDR1 SGHRS and CDR2 YFSETQ. Combining the CDR3 with reference TRBV5-1 and TRBJ1-1 gives the whole variable domain KAGVTQTPRYLIKTRGQQVTLSCSPISGHRSVSWYQQTPGQGLQFLFEYFSETQRNKGNFPGRFSGRQFSNSRSEMNVSTLELGDSALYLCASSFQGNTEAFFGQGTRLTVV.